A selection of T cell receptor beta chains follows, all from one sample in a study of Tregs in tolerant kidney transplant recipients. Clones were read by immunoSEQ multiplex PCR, and TCRdb kept only the in-frame ones, dropping some. In the table there are 95,000 to 120,000 clones, around 90% of which are singletons. The sequences come from CD4+ T cells from blood, collected before the transplant. All receptors come from a human donor who received a combined kidney and bone marrow transplant. Both conserved end residues are part of each CDR3. Clone size is given for some rows only: seen once, a few or many times, or a class if the clone is expanded.

>16|-|TRBV7-9|TRBJ1-4
CASSLAAASANEKLFF
>12|once|TRBV28|TRBJ1-1
CASSLTDSEAFF
>16|-|TRBV28|TRBJ2-7
CASSSAGTGKPYEQYF
>13|-|TRBV28|TRBJ2-7
CASSLDAGDEQYF
>16|-|TRBV6-5|TRBJ2-7
CASSYSGGRASYEQYF
>14|-|TRBV5-4|TRBJ2-7
CASSSGRGPYEQYF
>15|-|TRBV7-2|TRBJ1-1
CASSLSPGTGSEAFF
>16|-|TRBV6-4|TRBJ1-1
CASRPEGTRTNTEAFF
>18|once|TRBV10-3|TRBJ1-1
CAISESGTGMIYGTEAFF
>16|-|TRBV25-1|TRBJ2-7
CASKTFGDRERYEQYF
>15|-|TRBV11-3|TRBJ2-3
CASSLGGTSGDTQYF
>14|-|TRBV10-1|TRBJ1-5
CASSEGTINQPQHF
>15|-|TRBV18|TRBJ2-5
CASSPYLTTQETQYF
>13|-|TRBV6-5|TRBJ2-1
CASRDFTDNEQFF
>14|-|TRBV27|TRBJ2-7
CASSSPRDSYEQYF
>13|few|TRBV7-9|TRBJ2-7
CASSTQGGYEQYF
>16|-|TRBV6-6|TRBJ1-3
CASSYQGASSGNTIYF
>13|once|TRBV10-3|TRBJ2-7
CAISGSHSYEQYF
>13|-|TRBV6-5|TRBJ1-1
CASSYSIQAEAFF
>12|few|TRBV2|TRBJ2-7
CASSESGYEQYF
>16|-|TRBV5-4|TRBJ2-5
CASSWRDRGIQETQYF
>17|once|TRBV7-4|TRBJ2-7
CASSSGGLAELFYEQYF
>17|-|TRBV28|TRBJ1-3
CASSLGDRISSGNTIYF
>15|-|TRBV5-4|TRBJ1-4
CASSDPGQGSEKLFF
>12|once|TRBV29-1|TRBJ1-2
CSVATGFYGYTF
>16|-|TRBV6-4|TRBJ1-2
CASRASGQGANYGYTF
>17|-|TRBV4-1|TRBJ2-3
CASSQEGLAHRTDTQYF
>15|-|TRBV28|TRBJ1-1
CASRAPGLTSAEAFF
>16|-|TRBV7-8|TRBJ2-2
CASTRWRGGTTGELFF
>16|-|TRBV28|TRBJ2-7
CASSSPGQTAWYEQYF
>19|-|TRBV5-4|TRBJ2-7
CASSAGGWTSGGSSYEQYF
>13|-|TRBV6-6|TRBJ2-2
CASLEVNTGELFF
>11|-|TRBV28|TRBJ2-1
CASISSGEQFF
>17|-|TRBV5-1|TRBJ2-2
CASSLLAGAPGYGELFF
>16|-|TRBV5-5|TRBJ1-4
CASSRPGTGIEEKLFF
>18|-|TRBV7-6|TRBJ2-2
CASSSVIAGAANTGELFF
>15|-|TRBV7-9|TRBJ2-7
CASSLGDRITYEQYF
>16|once|TRBV5-6|TRBJ1-4
CASSPSGGNGGEKLFF
>14|-|TRBV7-6|TRBJ1-1
CASSLDRMNTEAFF
>18|once|TRBV4-1|TRBJ2-5
CASSHGTSGSTRFGTQYF
>15|-|TRBV9|TRBJ2-1
CASSARTGYGNEQFF
>14|-|TRBV10-1|TRBJ1-1
CASRYPQGGTEAFF
>14|-|TRBV6-1|TRBJ2-4
CASSGLLAKNIQYF
>15|-|TRBV2|TRBJ2-3
CASSEGGSGTDTQYF
>14|-|TRBV5-1|TRBJ2-5
CASSLWRGQETQYF
>14|once|TRBV7-9|TRBJ1-1
CASSLADRGTEAFF
>14|-|TRBV4-1|TRBJ1-2
CASSRLPRDYGYTF
>12|-|TRBV19|TRBJ1-2
CASRTGVSGYTF
>19|-|TRBV15|TRBJ2-7
CATSSPRGRRGTGAYEQYF
>18|-|TRBV5-1|TRBJ2-7
CASSLYLGLGPRVYEQYF
>12|-|TRBV5-4|TRBJ2-1
CASSLNQQGQFF
>12|few|TRBV30|TRBJ1-1
CAVQQGTTEAFF
>15|-|TRBV10-3|TRBJ2-7
CAISESYGSSYEQYF
>15|-|TRBV28|TRBJ1-5
CASSPAGGSGQPQHF
>13|once|TRBV6-6|TRBJ2-1
CASSATTYNEQFF
>13|-|TRBV2|TRBJ2-7
CASSENTIYEQYF
>14|-|TRBV19|TRBJ2-1
CASSIDPLYNEQFF
>14|-|TRBV6-5|TRBJ2-5
CASSYNRGGETQYF
>16|-|TRBV7-2|TRBJ2-1
CASSRQASTGNDEQFF
>15|-|TRBV11-1|TRBJ2-1
CASSLGPGLVGEQFF